The 14 T cell receptor beta chains reported below all come from one sample, sequenced in a study of neurological immune-mediated disorders. TCRdb reanalysed the 5' RACE reads using MiXCR and keeps one entry per CDR3 protein. Of roughly 46,000 distinct CDR3 sequences in the sample, about 2% were seen once. The sequenced sample consisted of PBMCs. These receptors were taken from a woman aged 40 to 55 with multiple sclerosis.

This clonotype was counted many times. V usage is TRBV5-1 and J usage is TRBJ1-1; maybe TRBD1 (6 bases). CDR3 length: 16 residues. Germline V gene lookup returns CDR1 SGHRS and CDR2 YFSETQ. Trimming took 1 base from V and 4 from J, leaving 17 bases between them. The CDR3 reads CASSLTPQGTSTEAFF. Written as DNA, the CDR3 is TGCGCCAGCAGCTTGACCCCACAGGGAACGTCCACTGAAGCTTTCTTT.

In this sample, this clonotype turned up many times. The CDR3 spells CASSLGTGVHNEQFF. In nucleotides, the CDR3 is TGCGCCAGCAGCTTAGGGACAGGGGTACACAATGAGCAGTTCTTC. The chain joins TRBV5-1 to TRBJ2-1; 10 bases agree with TRBD1. The V and J ends lost 2 bases and 5 bases, in that order; junction bases with no gene match: 4. Looked up from germline, CDR1 is SGHRS and CDR2 is YFSETQ. This CDR3 has 15 amino acids.

This clonotype was detected ten times or more. V is TRBV20-1 and J is TRBJ1-1, with D possibly being TRBD1 (6 bases). The CDR3 runs 13 residues. Per germline, CDR1 DFQATT and CDR2 SNEGSKA (reference sequence). CDR3 sequence (DNA): TGCAGCGGTGACCTGGGGACATACACTGAAGCTTTCTTT. Protein product: CSGDLGTYTEAFF.

This clonotype was detected many times. For the CDR3, the DNA is TGCAGTGCACGATGGTACCAAGAGACCCAGTACTTC. Protein product: CSARWYQETQYF. The V gene is TRBV20-1, the J gene TRBJ2-5, with unresolved D. Looked up from germline, CDR1 is DFQATT and CDR2 is SNEGSKA (reference sequence). The CDR3 length is 12 residues. V lost 6 bases and J lost 0, with 8 bases in between.

This clonotype came up many times. V usage is TRBV9 and J usage is TRBJ2-5, with a tentative D call TRBD2 (7 bases). The germline V gene has CDR1 SGDLS and CDR2 YYNGEE. Between the trimmed V and J ends, which lost 4 bases and 5 bases, there was a span of 21 bases. The CDR3 consists of 16 residues. This chain's CDR3 is CASSPNGRGGRETQYF. CDR3 bases: TGTGCCAGCAGCCCGAACGGTAGGGGGGGCCGGGAGACCCAGTACTTC.

This clonotype was recorded many times. This sequence joins TRBV6-6 and TRBJ1-6; 8 bases fit TRBD1. Germline lookup yields CDR1 MNHNY and CDR2 SVGAGI (reference sequence). The CDR3 has 16 amino acids. V lost 6 bases to trimming and J lost 4 bases; unmatched junction nucleotides: 8. CDR3: CASSPTGAGYNSPLHF. CDR3 sequence (DNA): TGTGCCAGCAGCCCGACAGGGGCGGGTTATAATTCACCCCTCCACTTT.

This clonotype has a count of ten or more. This rearrangement joins TRBV24-1 to TRBJ2-1, with D possibly being TRBD2 (7 bases). The V end was cut by 3 bases, the J end by 2 bases, with 13 bases between. This CDR3 has 16 residues. In germline, CDR1 is KGHDR, CDR2 SFDVKD. This CDR3 reads CATSDRGGQTYNEQFF. CDR3 coding DNA: TGTGCCACCAGTGATCGCGGGGGCCAAACCTACAATGAGCAGTTCTTC.

In this sample, this clonotype turned up many times. The chain employs TRBV20-1 and TRBJ1-2; D call uncertain. Germline assignment: CDR1 DFQATT and CDR2 SNEGSKA (reference sequence). Trimming shortened V by 0 bases and J by 1 base, and 12 bases separated the two germline ends. The CDR3 spans 15 residues. Here the CDR3 DNA reads TGCAGTGCTAGAGATCGGGGAAGGGTTAACTATGGCTACACCTTC. Its translation is CSARDRGRVNYGYTF.

This clonotype was detected many times. This rearrangement joins TRBV5-1 to TRBJ1-1; unclear D gene. This CDR3 spans 13 amino acids. Germline CDR1 and CDR2: SGHRS and YFSETQ. The V end was cut by 2 bases, the J end by 1 base, with 6 bases between. CDR3 residues: CASSFSENTEAFF. In nucleotides, the CDR3 is TGCGCCAGCAGCTTCTCCGAGAACACTGAAGCTTTCTTT.

This clonotype was observed a few times. Given a much more abundant clone one base away, this may be a read error. The final CDR3 position lacks the conserved phenylalanine or tryptophan, pointing to a likely read error. The chain employs TRBV3-1 and TRBJ1-1; D is possibly TRBD1 (5 bases). CDR1 and CDR2 (germline): LGHDT, YNNKEL (reference sequence). There are 14 residues in the CDR3. V lost 6 bases, J lost 0 bases, and 11 bases lay in between. The CDR3 sequence is CASSARGMNTEAFC. The CDR3 bases are TGTGCCAGCAGTGCCCGGGGGATGAACACTGAAGCTTTCTGT.

This clonotype has a count of ten or more. Here the CDR3 DNA reads TGCAGTGCTAACAGACGTACAGGGGGGAGGACAGATACGCAGTATTTT. Protein: CSANRRTGGRTDTQYF. This chain uses TRBV20-1 with TRBJ2-3, with 8 bases aligning to TRBD1. Germline V gives CDR1 DFQATT, CDR2 SNEGSKA (reference sequence). CDR3 length: 16 amino acids. Trimming at V came to 4 bases and at J to 3 bases, leaving 12 bases not matched to a gene.

This clonotype showed up many times. The chain recombines TRBV5-1 with TRBJ1-2; D is unresolved. CDR1 and CDR2 (germline): SGHRS, YFSETQ. The length of the CDR3 is 16 residues. V gave up 0 bases and J gave up 0 bases, with 12 bases separating them. CDR3 in amino acids: CASSLASGLANYGYTF. The CDR3 DNA is TGCGCCAGCAGCTTGGCATCTGGGTTAGCTAACTATGGCTACACCTTC.

This clonotype was counted ten times or more. V usage is TRBV6-1 and J usage is TRBJ1-2; TRBD1 aligns across 11 bases. Looked up from germline, CDR1 is MNHNS and CDR2 is SASEGT. This CDR3 is built from 15 residues. The trim removed 4 bases at V and 5 bases at J, leaving 6 bases unmatched. The CDR3 here is CASSVGQGAWYGYTF. The CDR3 nucleotides are TGTGCCAGCAGTGTTGGACAGGGGGCTTGGTATGGCTACACCTTC.

The V and J genes are TRBV18 and TRBJ2-6; no reliable D call. Trimming shortened V by 3 bases and J by 4 bases, and 4 bases separated the two germline ends. The CDR3 consists of 13 residues. In germline, CDR1 is KGHSH, CDR2 LQKENI. The chain's CDR3 is CASSPPGANVLTF. In nucleotides, the CDR3 is TGTGCCAGCTCACCCCCCGGGGCCAACGTCCTGACTTTC.